Listed below are T cell receptor beta chains from one sample, sequenced in a study of blood T cell repertoires in COVID-19. Libraries were prepared by immunoSEQ multiplex PCR; TCRdb keeps only in-frame clonotypes and omits some of them. The sample shows 150,000 to 200,000 clones, roughly 89% of them seen only once. Sequencing was done on a sample of peripheral blood. These TCRs come from a human donor in a cohort sampled during active COVID-19. Both conserved end residues are part of each CDR3. A D gene is named only where the DNA matches it firmly. Clone size, where shown, is once, few, many, or a class for clones that have expanded.

J: TRBJ2-7
size: -
V: TRBV2
D: -
DNA: TGTGCCAGCGGGCGGGAATCCTACGAGCAGTACTTC
CDR3: CASGRESYEQYF

J: TRBJ2-2
size: once
V: TRBV7-7
D: -
DNA: TGTGCCAGCAGCTCACTAGGGCTAGGCGGGGAGCTGTTTTTT
CDR3: CASSSLGLGGELFF

J: TRBJ2-2
size: -
V: TRBV30
D: -
DNA: TGTGCCTGGAGTTCTAGCGCCGGGGAGCTGTTTTTT
CDR3: CAWSSSAGELFF

J: TRBJ1-6
size: -
V: TRBV6-5
D: -
DNA: TGTGCCAGCGGCGCCACAGGTTATAATTCACCCCTCCACTTT
CDR3: CASGATGYNSPLHF

J: TRBJ1-1
size: -
V: TRBV19
D: -
DNA: TGTGCCACTATGGCCGAGGGCCCTGAAGCTTTCTTT
CDR3: CATMAEGPEAFF

J: TRBJ1-6
size: -
V: TRBV28
D: TRBD1
DNA: TGTGCCAGCAGTACGGGGACAGGAACACCCCTCCACTTT
CDR3: CASSTGTGTPLHF

J: TRBJ2-7
size: -
V: TRBV5-4
D: TRBD2
DNA: TGTGCCAGCAGCGCCGTAGCGGGAGGATCGGGCGAGCAGTACTTC
CDR3: CASSAVAGGSGEQYF

J: TRBJ2-7
size: -
V: TRBV5-1
D: TRBD2
DNA: TGCGCCAGCTCCGACACTAGCGGGGGGTACGAGCAGTACTTC
CDR3: CASSDTSGGYEQYF

J: TRBJ2-7
size: -
V: TRBV6-5
D: TRBD1
DNA: TGTGCCAGCATCACGGGACAGGGGGGCTACGAGCAGTACTTC
CDR3: CASITGQGGYEQYF

J: TRBJ1-2
size: once
V: TRBV3-1/TRBV3-2
D: -
DNA: TGTGCCAGCAGCCAAGGCCCCGTTCGGACTGGGAAAACGGGCTACACCTTC
CDR3: CASSQGPVRTGKTGYTF

J: TRBJ2-3
size: -
V: TRBV10-3
D: TRBD2
DNA: TGTGCCATCAGTGAGTCGATTAGCGGGGGGGCAGAGCAGTATTTT
CDR3: CAISESISGGAEQYF

J: TRBJ1-6
size: -
V: TRBV7-9
D: TRBD1
DNA: TGTGCCAGCAGCTTACCGGGACAGGCCCCCATAATCCACTTT
CDR3: CASSLPGQAPIIHF

J: TRBJ1-5
size: -
V: TRBV7-2
D: TRBD1
DNA: TGTGCCAGCAGGAGGACAGGGGGCGCGGAGCAGCCCCAGCATTTT
CDR3: CASRRTGGAEQPQHF

J: TRBJ2-1
size: -
V: TRBV2
D: -
DNA: TGTGCCAGCGGAAACAGGTACAATGAGCAGTTCTTC
CDR3: CASGNRYNEQFF

J: TRBJ1-1
size: -
V: TRBV7-3
D: TRBD1
DNA: TGTGCCAGCAACAACCCCTGGTTCGTACAGGGGGGTATGAACACTGAAGCTTTCTTT
CDR3: CASNNPWFVQGGMNTEAFF

J: TRBJ2-1
size: -
V: TRBV3-1/TRBV3-2
D: TRBD2
DNA: TGTGCCAGCAGCCAAGAGTGGGGGACTAGCGGGAGAAATGAGCAGTTCTTC
CDR3: CASSQEWGTSGRNEQFF

J: TRBJ2-7
size: -
V: TRBV18
D: -
DNA: TGTGCCAGCTCCCCCTCCGGGCCACCGGGGTACGAGCAGTACTTC
CDR3: CASSPSGPPGYEQYF

J: TRBJ2-7
size: -
V: TRBV9
D: TRBD2
DNA: TGTGCCAGCAGCTTAGCGGGAGGGGGCTACGAGCAGTACTTC
CDR3: CASSLAGGGYEQYF

J: TRBJ2-3
size: -
V: TRBV5-4
D: -
DNA: TGTGCCAGCAGCTTGTGGCCACAATTACTAGCAGATTCAGATACGCAGTATTTT
CDR3: CASSLWPQLLADSDTQYF

J: TRBJ2-7
size: -
V: TRBV19
D: TRBD2
DNA: TGTGCCAGTTCAGAAATTAGCGGGGAATACGAGCAGTACTTC
CDR3: CASSEISGEYEQYF

J: TRBJ1-2
size: -
V: TRBV5-5
D: -
DNA: TGTGCCAGCAGCTTTCCAGGCTCGCTAGGCTACACCTTC
CDR3: CASSFPGSLGYTF

J: TRBJ1-5
size: -
V: TRBV4-1
D: -
DNA: TGCGCCAGCAGCCAAGACTACCCGGGTGGCCAGCCCCAGCATTTT
CDR3: CASSQDYPGGQPQHF

J: TRBJ2-6
size: -
V: TRBV11-3
D: -
DNA: TGTGCCAGCAGCTTGGCCGTGCGGGGGGCCAACGTCCTGACTTTC
CDR3: CASSLAVRGANVLTF

J: TRBJ1-5
size: -
V: TRBV5-8
D: TRBD1
DNA: TGTGCCAGCAGCTTGACCGGGACAGGGGGCGGTAGGCAGCCCCAGCATTTT
CDR3: CASSLTGTGGGRQPQHF

J: TRBJ1-2
size: -
V: TRBV28
D: TRBD1
DNA: TGTGCCAGCAGTCCATGGACAGGGTCGAGCTATGGCTACACCTTC
CDR3: CASSPWTGSSYGYTF

J: TRBJ2-3
size: -
V: TRBV2
D: -
DNA: TGTGCCAGCAGTCACCGGGGAACCACAGATACGCAGTATTTT
CDR3: CASSHRGTTDTQYF

J: TRBJ2-7
size: -
V: TRBV11-2
D: TRBD2
DNA: TGTGCCAGCAGCCTCGGACTAGCCTCCTACGAGCAGTACTTC
CDR3: CASSLGLASYEQYF

J: TRBJ2-7
size: -
V: TRBV6-2/TRBV6-3
D: TRBD1
DNA: TGTGCCAGCAGTCCCGGGACAGTTCCCTACGAGCAGTACTTC
CDR3: CASSPGTVPYEQYF

J: TRBJ1-1
size: -
V: TRBV9
D: TRBD1
DNA: TGTGCCAGCAGCGCCTCCGGGACAGCGAACACTGAAGCTTTCTTT
CDR3: CASSASGTANTEAFF

J: TRBJ2-1
size: -
V: TRBV4-3
D: TRBD1
DNA: TGCGCCAGCGGTCCGGGACAGGGGGCCCCCAATGAGCAGTTCTTC
CDR3: CASGPGQGAPNEQFF

J: TRBJ2-7
size: -
V: TRBV10-3
D: -
DNA: TGTGCCATACAGGGGACTGCCGCCTACGAGCAGTACTTC
CDR3: CAIQGTAAYEQYF

J: TRBJ2-7
size: -
V: TRBV6-1
D: TRBD1
DNA: TGTGCCAGCAGTGATTTCACGGTCACAGGGGATAATTACGAGCAGTACTTC
CDR3: CASSDFTVTGDNYEQYF

J: TRBJ1-6
size: -
V: TRBV6-2/TRBV6-3
D: TRBD1
DNA: TGTGCCAGCAGTTACCTTTCAGGGGGAAACTATAATTCACCCCTCCACTTT
CDR3: CASSYLSGGNYNSPLHF

J: TRBJ2-1
size: -
V: TRBV9
D: TRBD2
DNA: TGTGCCAGCAGCGTAGGGGTAGCGGGAGGGTACAATGAGCAGTTCTTC
CDR3: CASSVGVAGGYNEQFF

J: TRBJ2-2
size: few
V: TRBV27
D: -
DNA: TGTGCCAGCAGTCCTAACACCGGGGAGCTGTTTTTT
CDR3: CASSPNTGELFF

J: TRBJ2-5
size: -
V: TRBV15
D: TRBD2
DNA: TGTGCCACCAGCAGAGATTTTTTGGACACTCGGACTAGCGGGAACCTGTACCAAGAGACCCAGTACTTC
CDR3: CATSRDFLDTRTSGNLYQETQYF

J: TRBJ2-1
size: -
V: TRBV19
D: TRBD1
DNA: TGTGCCAGTAGTATCGCCGGGACAGGGGGCTGGAATGAGCAGTTCTTC
CDR3: CASSIAGTGGWNEQFF

J: TRBJ1-1
size: -
V: TRBV5-1
D: TRBD1
DNA: TGCGCCAGCAGCTTGTCCCCTGGACAGGGAGGTGGGAACACTGAAGCTTTCTTT
CDR3: CASSLSPGQGGGNTEAFF